One sample yielded the 13 T cell receptor beta chains listed below, sequenced in a study of blood T cells in healthy people across ages. Sample-barcoded 5' priming and a J-beta primer mix drove a second PCR of roughly 6 to 12 cycles. TCRdb reanalysed the 5' RACE reads using MiXCR and keeps one entry per CDR3 protein. The repertoire holds nearly 800,000 distinct CDR3 sequences, with around 50% as singletons. Sequenced sample: blood. Receptor source: a man in his forties or fifties in good health.

The chain employs TRBV29-1 and TRBJ2-5; the match to TRBD1 covers 9 bases. The V segment lost 4 bases and the J segment 5 bases; nucleotides outside the gene matches: 8. Germline lookup yields CDR1 SQVTM and CDR2 ANQGSEA. This CDR3 spans 14 amino acids. In nucleotides, the CDR3 is TGCAGCGTTGCCTTTACAGGGGGCGTGGAGACCCAGTACTTC. Its protein product is CSVAFTGGVETQYF. The full variable domain, completed using reference TRBV29-1 and TRBJ2-5, is SAVISQKPSRDICQRGTSLTIQCQVDSQVTMMFWYRQQPGQSLTLIATANQGSEATYESGFVIDKFPISRPNLTFSTLTVSNMSPEDSSIYLCSVAFTGGVETQYFGPGTRLLVL.

The chain employs TRBV9 and TRBJ2-1, with a tentative D call TRBD2 (6 bases). The ends were cut back, 2 bases at V and 3 bases at J, with 21 bases in the middle. This CDR3 region has 18 residues. The germline V gene has CDR1 SGDLS and CDR2 YYNGEE. The CDR3 is CASSVGLGGRTNYNEQFF. In nucleotides, the CDR3 is TGTGCCAGCAGCGTGGGTTTAGGAGGGCGTACGAACTACAATGAGCAGTTCTTC.

This clonotype was found once. The rearrangement joins TRBV20-1 to TRBJ2-1; 8 nucleotides line up with TRBD2. Germline V lookup: CDR1 DFQATT, CDR2 SNEGSKA (reference sequence). The CDR3 has 16 amino acids. Germline trimming cut 0 bases from V and 5 bases from J; bases unmatched to any gene: 9. Written as DNA, the CDR3 is TGCAGTGCTAGAGATCCTACTAGCGGACGAAACAATGAGCAGTTCTTC. Its protein product is CSARDPTSGRNNEQFF.

The J gene is TRBJ2-1, the V gene TRBV7-2; D is ambiguous. CDR1 and CDR2 from the germline V gene are SGHTA and FQGNSA. V lost 2 bases and J lost 6, with 8 bases in between. This CDR3 comprises 13 residues. CDR3 loop: CASSLNRVNEQFF. CDR3 in DNA: TGTGCCAGCAGCTTAAATAGGGTCAATGAGCAGTTCTTC.

This clonotype was counted only a few times. The chain carries TRBV28 and TRBJ1-2, with 8 nucleotides matching TRBD1. Germline values: CDR1 MDHEN, CDR2 SYDVKM. V dropped 6 bases and J dropped 4; count of bases not matched to a gene: 7. The length of the CDR3 is 14 residues. The CDR3 reads CASRGGQGLYGYTF. The CDR3 region has the DNA TGTGCCAGCAGAGGAGGACAGGGCCTCTATGGCTACACCTTC.

This clonotype was found a few times. The chain combines TRBV12-3 or TRBV12-4 with TRBJ2-7; TRBD1 might be the D (6 bases). The CDR3 has 13 amino acids. V was trimmed by 4 bases and J by 6 bases, leaving 13 bases between them. CDR3 nucleotides: TGTGCCAGCAGTTCCCGGACAGCCTCCGAGCAGTACTTC. Encoded protein: CASSSRTASEQYF.

The chain uses TRBV12-3 or TRBV12-4 and TRBJ2-7; D possibly corresponds to TRBD1 (5 bases). CDR3 length: 15 amino acids. V gave up 5 bases and J gave up 7 bases, with 21 bases separating them. This CDR3 reads CASSPRVSSYNEQYF. CDR3 DNA: TGTGCCAGCAGTCCCAGGGTTAGCTCCTACAATGAGCAGTACTTC.

The V and J genes are TRBV11-3 and TRBJ1-4; 10 nucleotides agree with TRBD1. The CDR3 consists of 15 residues. Germline V gene lookup returns CDR1 SGHNT and CDR2 YENEEA. J was trimmed by 4 bases and V by 5 bases; bases with no gene match: 4. The CDR3 spells CASSPGTGVNEKLFF. The CDR3 DNA reads TGTGCCAGCAGCCCCGGGACAGGGGTTAATGAAAAACTGTTTTTT.

The chain recombines TRBV29-1 with TRBJ1-2; D is undetermined. The CDR3 extends over 9 amino acids. Per germline, CDR1 SQVTM and CDR2 ANQGSEA. V was clipped by 3 bases and J by 10 bases, with 6 bases between them. CDR3 protein: CSVDRAYTF. The DNA for the CDR3 is TGCAGCGTTGATAGGGCCTACACCTTC.

The gene calls are TRBV27 and TRBJ2-2, with TRBD2 matching over 7 bases. Germline CDR1 reads MNHEY; CDR2 reads SMNVEV (reference sequence). The CDR3 runs to 15 residues. V shed 4 bases, J shed 7 bases, and the junction held 9 bases outside the gene matches. CDR3 DNA sequence: TGTGCCAGCAGTTCTGGCTTGGCGGGAGTCGGGGAGCTGTTTTTT. Protein sequence: CASSSGLAGVGELFF.

As concerns this clonotype: A junction end diverges from the germline sequence, so it may reflect a read error. This chain connects TRBV20-1 to TRBJ2-1, with 7 bases aligning to TRBD2. The CDR3 contains 15 residues. Germline V CDR1 and CDR2: DFQATT, SNEGSKA (reference sequence). The chain's CDR3 is CSARDLGGVVDEQFF. The CDR3 DNA sequence: TGTAGTGCTAGAGATTTGGGGGGGGTTGTCGATGAGCAGTTCTTC.

The chain combines TRBV6-2 or TRBV6-3 with TRBJ2-7, with D possibly TRBD1 on 5 matching bases. Trimming took 11 bases from V and 2 from J, leaving 13 bases between them. Germline CDR1 reads MNHEY; CDR2 reads SVGEGT. The CDR3 sequence is 12 residues long. The CDR3 reads CAGSKGTYEQYF. The CDR3 DNA sequence: TGTGCCGGCTCTAAGGGGACCTACGAGCAGTACTTC.

This clonotype occurred a few times. This chain uses TRBV14 with TRBJ1-2; 12 nucleotides match TRBD1. Germline-derived CDR1 and CDR2 are SGHDN and FVKESK. The CDR3 length is 15 residues. V lost 0 bases to trimming and J lost 8 bases; unmatched junction nucleotides: 4. The CDR3 loop reads CASSQDSGTGGGYTF. As DNA, the CDR3 is TGTGCCAGCAGCCAAGATTCCGGGACAGGGGGCGGCTACACCTTC.